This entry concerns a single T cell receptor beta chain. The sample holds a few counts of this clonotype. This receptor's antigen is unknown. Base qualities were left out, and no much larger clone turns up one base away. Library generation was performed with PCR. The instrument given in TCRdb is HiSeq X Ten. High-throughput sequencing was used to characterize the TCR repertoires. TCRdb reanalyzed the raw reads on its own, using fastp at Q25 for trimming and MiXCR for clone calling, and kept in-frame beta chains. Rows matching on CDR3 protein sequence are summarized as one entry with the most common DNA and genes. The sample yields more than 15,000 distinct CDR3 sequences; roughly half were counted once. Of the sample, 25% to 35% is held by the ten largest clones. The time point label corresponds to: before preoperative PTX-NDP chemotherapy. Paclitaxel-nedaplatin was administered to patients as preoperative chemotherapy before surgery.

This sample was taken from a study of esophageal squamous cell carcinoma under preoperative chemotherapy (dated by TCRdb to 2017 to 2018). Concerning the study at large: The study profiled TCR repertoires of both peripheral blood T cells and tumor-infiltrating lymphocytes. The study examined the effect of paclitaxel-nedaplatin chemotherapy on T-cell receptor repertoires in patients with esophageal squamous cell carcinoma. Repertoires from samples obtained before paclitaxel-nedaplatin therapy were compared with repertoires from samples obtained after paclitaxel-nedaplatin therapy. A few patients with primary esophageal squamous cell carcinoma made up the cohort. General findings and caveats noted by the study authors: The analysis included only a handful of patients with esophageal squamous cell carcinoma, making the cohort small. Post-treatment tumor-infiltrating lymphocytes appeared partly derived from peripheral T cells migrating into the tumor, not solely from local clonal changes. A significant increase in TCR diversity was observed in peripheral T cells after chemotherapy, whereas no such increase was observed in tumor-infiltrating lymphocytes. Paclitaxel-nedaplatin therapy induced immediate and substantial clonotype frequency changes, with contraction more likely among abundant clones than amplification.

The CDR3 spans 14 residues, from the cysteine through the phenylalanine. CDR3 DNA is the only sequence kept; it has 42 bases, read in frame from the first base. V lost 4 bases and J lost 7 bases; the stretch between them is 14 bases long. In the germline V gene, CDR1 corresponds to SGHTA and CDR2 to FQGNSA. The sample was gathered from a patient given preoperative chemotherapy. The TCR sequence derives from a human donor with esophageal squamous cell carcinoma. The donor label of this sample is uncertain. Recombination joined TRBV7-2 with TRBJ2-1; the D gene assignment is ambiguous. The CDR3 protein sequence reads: CASSSSLGINEQFF. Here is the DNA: TGTGCCAGCAGCTCCTCCCTTGGGATAAATGAGCAGTTCTTC.